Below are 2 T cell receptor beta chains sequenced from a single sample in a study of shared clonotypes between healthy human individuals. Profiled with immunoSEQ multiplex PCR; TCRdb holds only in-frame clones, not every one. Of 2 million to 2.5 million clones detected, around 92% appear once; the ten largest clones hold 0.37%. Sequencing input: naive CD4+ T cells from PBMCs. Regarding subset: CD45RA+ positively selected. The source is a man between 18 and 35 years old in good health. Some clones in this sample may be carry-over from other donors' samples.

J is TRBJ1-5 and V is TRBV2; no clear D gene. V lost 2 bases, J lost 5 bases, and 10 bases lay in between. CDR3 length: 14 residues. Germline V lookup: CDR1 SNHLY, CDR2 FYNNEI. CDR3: CASSESGVDQPQHF. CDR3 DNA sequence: TGTGCCAGCAGTGAAAGTGGGGTTGATCAGCCCCAGCATTTT.

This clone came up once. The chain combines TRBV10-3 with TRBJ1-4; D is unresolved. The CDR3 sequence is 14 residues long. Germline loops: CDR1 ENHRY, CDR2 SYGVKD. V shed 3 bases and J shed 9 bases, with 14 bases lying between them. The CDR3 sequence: CAISDDQRTKKLFF. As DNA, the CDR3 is TGTGCCATCAGTGATGATCAGAGAACCAAAAAACTGTTTTTT.